This T cell receptor beta chain was captured by sequencing in a study of T cell repertoires in cytomegalovirus infection (dated by TCRdb to between 2018 and 2021). At the level of the whole study: Because public TCR beta signatures pointed to carriage of CMV infection together with the matching HLA type, the HLA type of each donor mattered for the analysis. What the research found in general, with its limitations: The ex vivo response was dominated by HLA-C-restricted CMV-specific TCR beta clonotypes, and the single most frequent clonotype in two of eight donors was supplied by these HLA-C-restricted clonotypes. In both this cohort and an independent roughly 360-donor cohort, the cumulative frequency of public TCR beta family members distinguished carriers of CMV infection plus the relevant HLA type.

Sequenced on an Illumina HiSeq 1500. Using fastp at Q25 and MiXCR, TCRdb reprocessed the public reads and kept productive beta chains. Rows with one shared CDR3 protein collapse into an entry with the most common genes and DNA. This sample comprises about 400,000 distinct CDR3 sequences, 15% to 20% of them detected only once. The top ten hold around 9.3% of the sample. For this clonotype: Which antigen it targets is not known. No quality values exist for individual bases; no much larger clone is one base distant.

V is trimmed back by 2 bases and J by 3 bases, and the junction contains 4 bases that no gene match accounts for. The CDR3 numbers 15 residues from cysteine through phenylalanine. Kept here is only the CDR3 DNA, which spans 45 bases and is read in frame from base 1. Looking up the germline V gene (reference sequence) yields CDR1 SGHNT and CDR2 YYREEE. The receptor's source is a human donor in good health (CMV status not recorded). Some clones in this sample may be carry-over from other donors' samples. Sequences were obtained from PBMCs. The V gene is TRBV5-4 and the J gene is TRBJ2-5, and 10 bases in between align with TRBD1. The nucleotides read TGTGCCAGCAGCTTATGGGACAGGGGTAAAGAGACCCAGTACTTC. Translated, this gives CASSLWDRGKETQYF.